This T cell receptor (beta chain) was obtained from a study of blood T cell repertoires in COVID-19. Study-level information: Samples taken during acute and convalescent COVID-19 were collected in the United States, Italy and Spain. PBMCs, B-cell-depleted T cells, or T cells were the source of the cDNA or gDNA that made up the material.

This CDR3 region has 15 residues. CDR1 and CDR2 (germline): KGHSH, LQKENI. V was cut by 2 bases and J by 0 bases, with 10 bases left in between. In the original processing: Amplification of reference gene primers was used by the study to estimate nucleated cell counts. The data were produced by immunoSEQ multiplex PCR, yet TCRdb's version contains in-frame clones alone and is incomplete. V and J calls plus clone size are reproduced from that table; the DNA served to infer D and trimming. The sample holds about 95,000 clones; about 80% are singletons and the top ten take approximately 24%. The J gene is TRBJ1-2, the V gene TRBV18; no clear D gene. Input material: peripheral blood. This TCR was recovered from a human donor in a cohort sampled during active COVID-19. The DNA of the CDR3 is TGTGCCAGCTCACCAATTCGGGGTTCTAACTATGGCTACACCTTC. This codes for CASSPIRGSNYGYTF.